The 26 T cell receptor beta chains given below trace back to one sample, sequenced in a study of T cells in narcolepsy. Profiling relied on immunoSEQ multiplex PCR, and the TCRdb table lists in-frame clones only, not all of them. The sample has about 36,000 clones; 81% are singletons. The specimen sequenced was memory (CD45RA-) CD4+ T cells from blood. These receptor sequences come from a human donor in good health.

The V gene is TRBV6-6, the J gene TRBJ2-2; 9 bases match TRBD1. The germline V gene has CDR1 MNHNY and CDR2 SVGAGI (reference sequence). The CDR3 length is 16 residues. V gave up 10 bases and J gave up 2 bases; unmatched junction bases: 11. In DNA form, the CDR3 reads TGTGCCACCTTAGACCGGGACAGGGTCAACACCGGGGAGCTGTTTTTT. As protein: CATLDRDRVNTGELFF.

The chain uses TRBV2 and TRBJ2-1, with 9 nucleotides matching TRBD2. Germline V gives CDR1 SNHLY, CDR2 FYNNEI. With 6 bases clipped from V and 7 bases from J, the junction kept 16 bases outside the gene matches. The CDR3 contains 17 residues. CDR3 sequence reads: CASRKVEREASKNEQFF. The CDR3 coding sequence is TGTGCCAGCAGGAAGGTCGAGCGGGAGGCCAGCAAGAATGAGCAGTTCTTC.

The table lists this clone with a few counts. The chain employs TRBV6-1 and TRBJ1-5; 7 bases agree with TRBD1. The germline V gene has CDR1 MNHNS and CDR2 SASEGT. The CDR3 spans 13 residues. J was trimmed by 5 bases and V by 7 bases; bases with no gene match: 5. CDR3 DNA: TGTGCCAGCACCCGGGACAGCGATCAGCCCCAGCATTTT. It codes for CASTRDSDQPQHF.

The CDR3 sequence: CASSLEGFGNQPQHF. Here the CDR3 DNA reads TGCGCCAGCAGCTTGGAAGGGTTTGGCAATCAGCCCCAGCATTTT. The rearrangement links TRBV5-1 to TRBJ1-5; D gene uncertain. The V end lost 0 bases, the J end lost 2 bases, and 9 bases lay between the germline ends. The CDR3 length is 15 residues. Germline V gene sequence: CDR1 SGHRS, CDR2 YFSETQ.

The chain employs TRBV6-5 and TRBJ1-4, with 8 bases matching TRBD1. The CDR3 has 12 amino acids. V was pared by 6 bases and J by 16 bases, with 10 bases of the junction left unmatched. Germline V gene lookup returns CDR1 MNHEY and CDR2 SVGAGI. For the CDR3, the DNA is TGTGCCAGCAGAATAACAGGGGGGAACCCGTTTTTT. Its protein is CASRITGGNPFF.

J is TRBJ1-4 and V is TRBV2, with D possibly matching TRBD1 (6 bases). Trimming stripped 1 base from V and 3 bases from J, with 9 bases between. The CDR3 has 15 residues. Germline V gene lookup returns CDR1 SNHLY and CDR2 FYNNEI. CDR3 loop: CASSEDRAANEKLFF. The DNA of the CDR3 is TGTGCCAGCAGTGAAGACAGGGCAGCTAATGAAAAACTGTTTTTT. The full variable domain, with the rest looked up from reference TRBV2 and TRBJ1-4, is EPEVTQTPSHQVTQMGQEVILRCVPISNHLYFYWYRQILGQKVEFLVSFYNNEISEKSEIFDDQFSVERPDGSNFTLKIRSTKLEDSAMYFCASSEDRAANEKLFFGSGTQLSVL.

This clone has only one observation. CDR3 amino acids: CASSPDGNEKLFF. The CDR3 bases are TGTGCCAGCAGCCCGGACGGTAATGAAAAACTGTTTTTT. The rearrangement joins TRBV7-8 to TRBJ1-4; D remains unclear. V lost 5 bases to trimming and J lost 4 bases, with 8 bases between them. The CDR3 is made up of 13 amino acids. Germline V gene lookup returns CDR1 SGHVS and CDR2 FQNEAQ.

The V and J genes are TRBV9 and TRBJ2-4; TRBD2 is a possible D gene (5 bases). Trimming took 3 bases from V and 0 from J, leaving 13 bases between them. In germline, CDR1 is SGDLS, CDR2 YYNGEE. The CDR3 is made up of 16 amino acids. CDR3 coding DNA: TGTGCCAGCAGCGCCACTCCGGAGGTAGCCAAAAACATTCAGTACTTC. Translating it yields CASSATPEVAKNIQYF.

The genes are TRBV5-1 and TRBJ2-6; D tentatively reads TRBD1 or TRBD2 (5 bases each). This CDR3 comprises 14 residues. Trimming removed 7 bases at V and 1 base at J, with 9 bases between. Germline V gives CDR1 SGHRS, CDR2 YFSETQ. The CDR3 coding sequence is TGCGCCAGCGCCGGGGCGTCTGGGGCCAACGTCCTGACTTTC. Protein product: CASAGASGANVLTF.

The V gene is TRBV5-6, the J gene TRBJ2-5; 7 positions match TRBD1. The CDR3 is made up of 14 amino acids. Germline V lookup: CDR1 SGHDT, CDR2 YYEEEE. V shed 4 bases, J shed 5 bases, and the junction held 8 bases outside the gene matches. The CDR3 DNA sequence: TGTGCCAGCAGCGAAACAGGGGACGCGGAGACCCAGTACTTC. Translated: CASSETGDAETQYF.

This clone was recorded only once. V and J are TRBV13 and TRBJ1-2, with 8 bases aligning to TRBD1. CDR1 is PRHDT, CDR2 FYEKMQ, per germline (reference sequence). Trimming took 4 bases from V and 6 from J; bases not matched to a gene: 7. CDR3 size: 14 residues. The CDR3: CASSSRTGLHGYTF. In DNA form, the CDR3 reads TGTGCCAGCAGCTCCCGGACAGGGCTTCATGGCTACACCTTC.

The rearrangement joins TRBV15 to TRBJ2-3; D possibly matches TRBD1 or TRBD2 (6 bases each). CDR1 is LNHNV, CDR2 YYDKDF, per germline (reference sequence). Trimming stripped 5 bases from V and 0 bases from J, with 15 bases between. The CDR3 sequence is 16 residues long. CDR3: CATSFPGAPSTDTQYF. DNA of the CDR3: TGTGCCACCAGCTTCCCGGGGGCACCTAGCACAGATACGCAGTATTTT.

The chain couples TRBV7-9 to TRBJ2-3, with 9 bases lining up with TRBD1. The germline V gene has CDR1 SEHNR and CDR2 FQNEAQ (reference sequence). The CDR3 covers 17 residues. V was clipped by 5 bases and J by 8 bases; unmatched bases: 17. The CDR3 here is CASSLRTGGEKGSTQYF. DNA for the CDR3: TGTGCCAGCAGCCTCAGAACAGGGGGCGAGAAAGGGTCTACGCAGTATTTT.

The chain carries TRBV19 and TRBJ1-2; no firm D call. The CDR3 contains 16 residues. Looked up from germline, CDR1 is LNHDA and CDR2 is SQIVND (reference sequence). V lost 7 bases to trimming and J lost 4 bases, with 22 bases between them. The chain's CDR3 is CASTPPELQASYGYTF. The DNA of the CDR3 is TGTGCCAGTACCCCACCCGAACTTCAGGCGTCCTATGGCTACACCTTC.

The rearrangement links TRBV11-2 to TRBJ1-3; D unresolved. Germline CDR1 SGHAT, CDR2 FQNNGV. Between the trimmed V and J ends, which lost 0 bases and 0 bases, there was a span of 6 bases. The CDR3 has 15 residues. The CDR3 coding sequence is TGTGCCAGCAGCTTAGACCCGGTCTCTGGAAACACCATATATTTT. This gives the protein CASSLDPVSGNTIYF.

The CDR3 loop is CASSFRGAKNIQYF. CDR3 bases: TGTGCCAGCAGCTTCAGGGGGGCCAAAAACATTCAGTACTTC. This rearrangement joins TRBV5-4 to TRBJ2-4, with 7 bases identical to TRBD1. V shed 2 bases and J 1 base; nucleotides not matched to a gene: 0. Looked up from germline, CDR1 is SGHNT and CDR2 is YYREEE (reference sequence). The CDR3 totals 14 residues.

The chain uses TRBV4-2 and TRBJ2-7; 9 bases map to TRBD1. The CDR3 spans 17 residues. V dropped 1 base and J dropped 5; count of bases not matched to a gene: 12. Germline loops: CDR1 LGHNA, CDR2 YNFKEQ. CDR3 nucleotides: TGTGCCAGCAGCCAAGCCCCCGGGGGACAGGGTGCCCACGAGCAGTACTTC. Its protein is CASSQAPGGQGAHEQYF.

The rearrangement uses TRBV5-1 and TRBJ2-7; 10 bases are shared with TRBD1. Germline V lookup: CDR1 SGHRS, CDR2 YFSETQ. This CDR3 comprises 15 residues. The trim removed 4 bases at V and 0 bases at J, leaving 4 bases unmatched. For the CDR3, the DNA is TGCGCCAGCAGCCCGACAGGGGGCTCCTCCTACGAGCAGTACTTC. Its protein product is CASSPTGGSSYEQYF.

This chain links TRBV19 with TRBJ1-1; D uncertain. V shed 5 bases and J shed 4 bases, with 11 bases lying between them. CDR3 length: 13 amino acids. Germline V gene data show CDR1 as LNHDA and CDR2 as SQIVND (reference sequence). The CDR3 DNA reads TGTGCCAGTAGTGCTTCCTCCATCACTGAAGCTTTCTTT. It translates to CASSASSITEAFF.

The CDR3 coding sequence is TGTGCCAGCTCCGATATGGGGCAACCCAATCAGCCCCAGCATTTT. Its translation is CASSDMGQPNQPQHF. This chain links TRBV6-5 with TRBJ1-5, with D tentatively TRBD1 (5 bases). Germline loops: CDR1 MNHEY, CDR2 SVGAGI. V shed 8 bases and J shed 3 bases, with 17 bases lying between them. There are 15 residues in the CDR3.

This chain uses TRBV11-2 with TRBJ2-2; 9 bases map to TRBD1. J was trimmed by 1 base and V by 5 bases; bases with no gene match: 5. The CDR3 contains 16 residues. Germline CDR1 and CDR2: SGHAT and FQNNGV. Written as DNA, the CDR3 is TGTGCCAGCAGCCCATACAGGGGGCGGAACACCGGGGAGCTGTTTTTT. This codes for CASSPYRGRNTGELFF.

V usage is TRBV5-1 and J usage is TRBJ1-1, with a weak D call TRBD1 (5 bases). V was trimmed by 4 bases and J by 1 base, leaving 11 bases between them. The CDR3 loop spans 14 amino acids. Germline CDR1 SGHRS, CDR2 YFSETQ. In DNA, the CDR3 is TGCGCCAGCAGCGGGGGACCGACGAACACTGAAGCTTTCTTT. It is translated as CASSGGPTNTEAFF.

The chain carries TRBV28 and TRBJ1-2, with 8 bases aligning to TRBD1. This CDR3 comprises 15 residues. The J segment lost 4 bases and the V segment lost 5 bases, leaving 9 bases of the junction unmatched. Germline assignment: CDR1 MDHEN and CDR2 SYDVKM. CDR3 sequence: CASSLGQGISYGYTF. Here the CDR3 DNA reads TGTGCCAGCAGTCTCGGACAGGGAATTTCCTATGGCTACACCTTC.

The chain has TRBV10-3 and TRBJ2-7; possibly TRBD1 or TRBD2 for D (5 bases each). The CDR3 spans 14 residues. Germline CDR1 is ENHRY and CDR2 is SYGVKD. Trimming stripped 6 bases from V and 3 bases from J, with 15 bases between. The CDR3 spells CAISGTLVDYEQYF. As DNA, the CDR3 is TGTGCCATCAGCGGGACGCTAGTCGACTACGAGCAGTACTTC.

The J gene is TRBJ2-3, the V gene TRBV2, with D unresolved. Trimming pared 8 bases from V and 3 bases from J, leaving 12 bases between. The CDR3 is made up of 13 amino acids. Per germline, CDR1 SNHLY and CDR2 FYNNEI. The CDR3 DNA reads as TGTGCCAGCGCGATCGGTATTACAGATACGCAGTATTTT. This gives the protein CASAIGITDTQYF.

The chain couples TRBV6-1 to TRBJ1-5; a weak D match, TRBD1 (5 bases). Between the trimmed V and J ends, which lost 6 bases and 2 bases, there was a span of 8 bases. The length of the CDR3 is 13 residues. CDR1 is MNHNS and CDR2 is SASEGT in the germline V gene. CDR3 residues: CASRVGGNQPQHF. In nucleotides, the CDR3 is TGTGCCAGCAGAGTGGGGGGCAATCAGCCCCAGCATTTT.